A single sample gave rise to the 22 T cell receptor beta chains below, sequenced in a study of blood T cell repertoires in COVID-19. Assay: immunoSEQ multiplex PCR; the TCRdb copy retains only in-frame clones and omits some. This sample has 150,000 to 200,000 clones, with approximately 93% found just once. The sequenced sample consisted of peripheral blood. The receptors were gathered from a woman in her fifties or sixties with COVID-19, enrolled during active disease.

This clone occurred a few times. The rearrangement joins TRBV6-1 to TRBJ1-1; no clear D gene. V lost 0 bases and J lost 11, with 10 bases in between. The length of the CDR3 is 12 residues. Per germline, CDR1 MNHNS and CDR2 SASEGT. CDR3 loop: CASSEALLRAFF. CDR3 coding DNA: TGTGCCAGCAGTGAAGCGCTTCTACGTGCTTTCTTT.

The chain employs TRBV15 and TRBJ2-2; the D is unclear. Germline values: CDR1 LNHNV, CDR2 YYDKDF (reference sequence). The CDR3 contains 13 residues. The V end was cut by 8 bases, the J end by 2 bases, with 9 bases between. CDR3 bases: TGTGCCACCTTTCAGGTCAACACCGGGGAGCTGTTTTTT. Its protein product is CATFQVNTGELFF. Drawing the rest from reference TRBV15 and TRBJ2-2, the complete variable domain is DAMVIQNPRYQVTQFGKPVTLSCSQTLNHNVMYWYQQKSSQAPKLLFHYYDKDFNNEADTPDNFQSRRPNTSFCFLDIRSPGLGDTAMYLCATFQVNTGELFFGEGSRLTVL.

This clone has only one observation. The chain carries TRBV4-3 and TRBJ1-2; D gene unclear. The V gene's germline CDR1 is LGHNA and CDR2 YSLEER. The CDR3 contains 15 residues. V lost 0 bases and J lost 3, with 11 bases in between. The CDR3 loop reads CASSQDRGSYYGYTF. In DNA, the CDR3 is TGCGCCAGCAGCCAAGATCGAGGCAGCTACTATGGCTACACCTTC.

This clone is a singleton in its sample. This chain joins TRBV18 and TRBJ1-2; 11 bases are shared with TRBD1. The CDR3 length is 15 residues. J was trimmed by 4 bases and V by 5 bases; bases with no gene match: 6. Germline-derived CDR1 and CDR2 are KGHSH and LQKENI. Here the CDR3 DNA reads TGTGCCAGCTCAACGGGACAGGGGGATATCTATGGCTACACCTTC. It codes for CASSTGQGDIYGYTF.

The chain combines TRBV11-3 with TRBJ2-2; 9 bases align to TRBD1. Germline V CDR1 and CDR2: SGHNT, YENEEA. The trim removed 5 bases at V and 6 bases at J, leaving 7 bases unmatched. There are 15 residues in the CDR3. CDR3: CASSAGDREAGELFF. The CDR3 nucleotides are TGTGCCAGCAGCGCAGGGGACAGGGAGGCCGGGGAGCTGTTTTTT.

V usage is TRBV6-1 and J usage is TRBJ1-5; weak D call: TRBD1 (6 bases). The length of the CDR3 is 16 residues. Germline values: CDR1 MNHNS, CDR2 SASEGT. Deletions cut 3 bases from V and 4 bases from J, with 16 bases between. This CDR3 is CASSDPNRVGNQPQHF. The CDR3 DNA reads as TGTGCCAGCAGTGATCCCAACAGGGTAGGGAATCAGCCCCAGCATTTT.

V usage is TRBV4-3 and J usage is TRBJ2-3; the match to TRBD2 covers 10 bases. There are 17 residues in the CDR3. The V segment lost 0 bases and the J segment 4 bases; nucleotides outside the gene matches: 7. The germline gives CDR1 LGHNA, CDR2 YSLEER. CDR3 coding DNA: TGCGCCAGCAGCCAAGACGTAGCGGGGGGCGGACCAGATACGCAGTATTTT. It yields the protein CASSQDVAGGGPDTQYF.

The DNA for the CDR3 is TGTGCCAGCAGACAGGGGACAGGGCCCAATCAGCCCCAGCATTTT. Its translation is CASRQGTGPNQPQHF. The gene calls are TRBV7-8 and TRBJ1-5; 9 bases map to TRBD1. Per germline, CDR1 SGHVS and CDR2 FQNEAQ. This CDR3 contains 15 residues. V lost 6 bases, J lost 3 bases, and 6 bases stayed unmatched.

The chain employs TRBV12-3 or TRBV12-4 and TRBJ2-7; 7 nucleotides line up with TRBD1. V lost 1 base to trimming and J lost 3 bases; unmatched junction nucleotides: 0. This CDR3 contains 13 residues. The CDR3 sequence is CASSLGQGYEQYF. The CDR3 nucleotides are TGTGCCAGCAGTTTAGGACAGGGCTACGAGCAGTACTTC.

V gene TRBV7-9 combines with J gene TRBJ1-1, with D unclear. This CDR3 spans 13 amino acids. With 2 bases removed from V and 1 base from J, the gap between germline ends came to 5 bases. CDR1 is SEHNR and CDR2 is FQNEAQ in the germline V gene (reference sequence). The CDR3 reads CASSLSGNTEAFF. The CDR3 coding sequence is TGTGCCAGCAGCTTATCAGGGAACACTGAAGCTTTCTTT.

The chain links TRBV9 to TRBJ1-4; 7 positions agree with TRBD1. Losses at the gene ends were 3 bases for V and 6 bases for J; bases not matched to a gene: 8. The CDR3 spans 15 residues. Germline V gene sequence: CDR1 SGDLS, CDR2 YYNGEE. Here the CDR3 reads CASSGAWTGDEKLFF. CDR3 DNA sequence: TGTGCCAGCAGCGGCGCGTGGACAGGCGATGAAAAACTGTTTTTT. The full variable domain, completed using reference TRBV9 and TRBJ1-4, is DSGVTQTPKHLITATGQRVTLRCSPRSGDLSVYWYQQSLDQGLQFLIQYYNGEERAKGNILERFSAQQFPDLHSELNLSSLELGDSALYFCASSGAWTGDEKLFFGSGTQLSVL.

This chain links TRBV6-2 or TRBV6-3 with TRBJ1-5, with 8 positions matching TRBD1. V was clipped by 6 bases and J by 6 bases; unmatched bases: 10. Germline lookup yields CDR1 MNHEY and CDR2 SVGEGT. This CDR3 has 15 residues. The CDR3 bases are TGTGCCAGCAGCAAAGACAGGGGTCTTGGTCAGCCCCAGCATTTT. Translated, it gives CASSKDRGLGQPQHF.

Details on this clone: At the DNA level, this CDR3 is encoded by other sequences in the same sample as well. The V call is TRBV12-3 or TRBV12-4, the J call TRBJ2-5; D remains unclear. The CDR3 sequence is 11 residues long. V lost 5 bases, J lost 4 bases, and 5 bases lay in between. CDR3 nucleotide sequence: TGTGCCAGCAGTCTTTTAGAGACCCAGTACTTC. Amino acid sequence: CASSLLETQYF.

This rearrangement joins TRBV11-2 to TRBJ1-1; 10 bases are shared with TRBD1. The J segment lost 4 bases and the V segment lost 5 bases, leaving 4 bases of the junction unmatched. The CDR3 has 14 residues. Germline-derived CDR1 and CDR2 are SGHAT and FQNNGV. The CDR3: CASSRTGGGTEAFF. The CDR3, as DNA: TGTGCCAGCAGCCGGACAGGGGGGGGCACTGAAGCTTTCTTT.

This rearrangement joins TRBV4-2 to TRBJ2-7, with a weak D call TRBD2 (5 bases). V was cut by 1 base and J by 0 bases, with 10 bases left in between. The CDR3 is 15 amino acids. The germline V gene encodes CDR1 LGHNA and CDR2 YNFKEQ. Here the CDR3 DNA reads TGTGCCAGCAGCCAAGGTATCGGGGTCTCCTACGAGCAGTACTTC. It translates to CASSQGIGVSYEQYF.

The V call is TRBV19, the J call TRBJ1-4; 7 bases match TRBD1. The CDR3 runs to 17 residues. CDR1 and CDR2 from the germline V gene are LNHDA and SQIVND (reference sequence). The J segment lost 0 bases and the V segment lost 5 bases, leaving 9 bases of the junction unmatched. CDR3 nucleotide sequence: TGTGCCAGTAGTTCCGACAGGGCCAGGGCAACTAATGAAAAACTGTTTTTT. Translation gives CASSSDRARATNEKLFF.

The J gene is TRBJ2-1, the V gene TRBV7-2; D is uncertain. The CDR3 has 14 residues. Looked up from germline, CDR1 is SGHTA and CDR2 is FQGNSA. V shed 4 bases and J shed 0 bases, with 7 bases lying between them. Here the CDR3 reads CASSSVVSYNEQFF. The CDR3 nucleotides are TGTGCCAGCAGCTCGGTAGTCTCCTACAATGAGCAGTTCTTC. Combining the CDR3 with reference TRBV7-2 and TRBJ2-1 gives the whole variable domain GAGVSQSPSNKVTEKGKDVELRCDPISGHTALYWYRQSLGQGLEFLIYFQGNSAPDKSGLPSDRFSAERTGGSVSTLTIQRTQQEDSAVYLCASSSVVSYNEQFFGPGTRLTVL.

The chain carries TRBV5-1 and TRBJ2-3, with TRBD2 identical over 7 bases. The CDR3 totals 16 residues. Trimming took 0 bases from V and 5 from J; bases not matched to a gene: 9. Germline V gene data show CDR1 as SGHRS and CDR2 as YFSETQ. CDR3 sequence reads: CASSLGDYWDGDTQYF. CDR3 DNA: TGCGCCAGCAGCTTGGGGGACTACTGGGATGGAGATACGCAGTATTTT.

The rearrangement uses TRBV7-2 and TRBJ1-1; no clear D gene. This CDR3 has 14 amino acids. V gave up 2 bases and J gave up 1 base, with 8 bases separating them. Germline V gives CDR1 SGHTA, CDR2 FQGNSA. The CDR3 protein is CASSLLSGNTEAFF. The CDR3 DNA reads as TGTGCCAGCAGCTTACTGTCAGGGAACACTGAAGCTTTCTTT.

This chain connects TRBV2 to TRBJ1-1, with a weak D call TRBD1 (5 bases). Germline CDR1 reads SNHLY; CDR2 reads FYNNEI. The CDR3 is 14 amino acids. V was clipped by 1 base and J by 2 bases, with 8 bases between them. Written as DNA, the CDR3 is TGTGCCAGCAGTGAAGTCGGGGGAAACACTGAAGCTTTCTTT. Protein product: CASSEVGGNTEAFF.

The chain uses TRBV11-2 and TRBJ1-6, with 7 bases lining up with TRBD1. This CDR3 contains 15 residues. J was trimmed by 6 bases and V by 1 base; bases with no gene match: 3. The germline gives CDR1 SGHAT, CDR2 FQNNGV. CDR3 residues: CASSLAGTVNSPLHF. In DNA, the CDR3 is TGTGCCAGCAGCTTAGCCGGGACAGTTAATTCACCCCTCCACTTT.

V usage is TRBV2 and J usage is TRBJ2-1, with 10 bases identical to TRBD2. From germline, CDR1 is SNHLY and CDR2 FYNNEI. The trim removed 7 bases at V and 7 bases at J, leaving 10 bases unmatched. The CDR3 sequence is 15 residues long. CDR3 in DNA: TGTGCCAGCACCGCCACAGCGGGGGGGCTTAATGAGCAGTTCTTC. Amino acids: CASTATAGGLNEQFF.